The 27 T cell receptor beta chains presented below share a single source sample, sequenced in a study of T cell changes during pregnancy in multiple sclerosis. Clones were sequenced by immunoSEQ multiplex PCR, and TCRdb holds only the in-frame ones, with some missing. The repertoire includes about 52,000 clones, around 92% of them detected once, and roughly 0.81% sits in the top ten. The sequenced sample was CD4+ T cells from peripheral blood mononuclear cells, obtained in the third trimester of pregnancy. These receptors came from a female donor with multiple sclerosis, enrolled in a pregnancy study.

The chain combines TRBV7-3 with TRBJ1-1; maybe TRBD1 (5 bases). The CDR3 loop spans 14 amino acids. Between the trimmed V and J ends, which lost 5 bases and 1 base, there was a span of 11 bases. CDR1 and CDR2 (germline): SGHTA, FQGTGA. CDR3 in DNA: TGTGCCAGCAGCCCCCGAACAGGGAACACTGAAGCTTTCTTT. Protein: CASSPRTGNTEAFF. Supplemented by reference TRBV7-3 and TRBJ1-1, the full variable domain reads GAGVSQTPSNKVTEKGKYVELRCDPISGHTALYWYRQSLGQGPEFLIYFQGTGAADDSGLPNDRFFAVRPEGSVSTLKIQRTERGDSAVYLCASSPRTGNTEAFFGQGTRLTVV.

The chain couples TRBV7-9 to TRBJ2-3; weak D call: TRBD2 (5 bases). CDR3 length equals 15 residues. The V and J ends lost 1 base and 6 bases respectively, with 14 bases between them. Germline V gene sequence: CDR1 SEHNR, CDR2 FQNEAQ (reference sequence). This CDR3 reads CASSLGAGEVDTQYF. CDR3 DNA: TGTGCCAGCAGCTTAGGGGCGGGTGAGGTGGATACGCAGTATTTT.

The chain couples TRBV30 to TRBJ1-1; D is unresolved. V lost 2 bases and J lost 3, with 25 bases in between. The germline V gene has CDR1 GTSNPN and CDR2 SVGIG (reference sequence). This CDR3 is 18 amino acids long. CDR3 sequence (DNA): TGTGCCTGGAGTACTATGAACCCCGCTGAGGTGGCCGACACTGAAGCTTTCTTT. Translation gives CAWSTMNPAEVADTEAFF.

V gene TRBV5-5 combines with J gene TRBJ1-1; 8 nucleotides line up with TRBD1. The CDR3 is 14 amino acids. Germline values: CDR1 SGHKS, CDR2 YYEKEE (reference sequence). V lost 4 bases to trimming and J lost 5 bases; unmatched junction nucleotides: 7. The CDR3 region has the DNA TGTGCCAGCAGCCCGCGACAGGGGCATACTGAAGCTTTCTTT. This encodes CASSPRQGHTEAFF.

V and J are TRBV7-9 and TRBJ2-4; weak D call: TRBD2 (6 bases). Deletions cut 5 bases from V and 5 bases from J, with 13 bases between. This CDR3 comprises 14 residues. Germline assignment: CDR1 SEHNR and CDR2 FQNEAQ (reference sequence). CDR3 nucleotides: TGTGCCAGCAGCGCCTGGTCGGGGGAAAACATTCAGTACTTC. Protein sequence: CASSAWSGENIQYF.

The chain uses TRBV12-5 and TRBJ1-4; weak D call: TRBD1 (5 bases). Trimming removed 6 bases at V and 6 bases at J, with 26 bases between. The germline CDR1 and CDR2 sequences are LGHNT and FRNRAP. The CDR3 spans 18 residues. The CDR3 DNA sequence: TGTGCTAGTGGCTTAACCGGGACTAGCGGGAGAAGAGATGAAAAACTGTTTTTT. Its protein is CASGLTGTSGRRDEKLFF.

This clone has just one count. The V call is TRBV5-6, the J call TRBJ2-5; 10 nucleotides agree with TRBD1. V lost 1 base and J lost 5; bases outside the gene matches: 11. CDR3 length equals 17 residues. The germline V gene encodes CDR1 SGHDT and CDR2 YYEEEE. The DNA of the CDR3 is TGTGCCAGCAGCTTGCTCGCGGGGACAGGGGAAGGGGAGACCCAGTACTTC. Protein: CASSLLAGTGEGETQYF.

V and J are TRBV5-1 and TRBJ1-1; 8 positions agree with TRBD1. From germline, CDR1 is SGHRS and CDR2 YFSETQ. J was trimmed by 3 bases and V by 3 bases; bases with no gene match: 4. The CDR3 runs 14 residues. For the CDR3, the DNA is TGCGCCAGCAGCTCAGTACAGGGGGACACTGAAGCTTTCTTT. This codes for CASSSVQGDTEAFF.

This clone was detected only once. The CDR3 region has the DNA TGTGCCAGCGCCCCGGGACAACGAGGGGAAAAACTGTTTTTT. Its protein product is CASAPGQRGEKLFF. The chain has TRBV5-4 and TRBJ1-4; D is possibly TRBD1 (6 bases). The V gene lost 7 bases and the J gene lost 8 bases, with 18 bases spanning the gap. Germline V gene lookup returns CDR1 SGHNT and CDR2 YYREEE (reference sequence). The CDR3 extends over 14 amino acids.

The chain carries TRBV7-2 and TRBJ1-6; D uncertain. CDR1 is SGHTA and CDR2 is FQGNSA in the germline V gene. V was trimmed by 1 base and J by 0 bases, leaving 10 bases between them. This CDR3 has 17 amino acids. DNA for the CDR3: TGTGCCAGCAGCTTAGTGAGAGTGAGCTCCTATAATTCACCCCTCCACTTT. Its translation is CASSLVRVSSYNSPLHF.

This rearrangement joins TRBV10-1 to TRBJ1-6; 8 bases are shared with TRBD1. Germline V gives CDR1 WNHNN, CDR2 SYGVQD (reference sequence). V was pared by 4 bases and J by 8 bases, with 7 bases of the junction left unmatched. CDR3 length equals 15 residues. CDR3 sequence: CASSVPDREYSPLHF. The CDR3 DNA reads TGCGCCAGCAGTGTCCCGGACAGGGAATATTCACCCCTCCACTTT.

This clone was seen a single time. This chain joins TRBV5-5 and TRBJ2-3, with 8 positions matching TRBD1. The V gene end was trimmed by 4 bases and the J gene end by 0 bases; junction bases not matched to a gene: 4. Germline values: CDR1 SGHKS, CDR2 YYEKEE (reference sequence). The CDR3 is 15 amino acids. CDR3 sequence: CASSPDRESTDTQYF. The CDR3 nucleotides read TGTGCCAGCAGCCCGGACAGGGAAAGCACAGATACGCAGTATTTT.

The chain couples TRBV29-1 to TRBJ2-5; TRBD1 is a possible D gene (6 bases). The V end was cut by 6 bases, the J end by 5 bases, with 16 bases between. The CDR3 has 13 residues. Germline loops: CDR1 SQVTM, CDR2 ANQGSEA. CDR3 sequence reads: CSVVGASRETQYF. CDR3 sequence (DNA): TGCAGCGTGGTGGGGGCGTCGAGGGAGACCCAGTACTTC.

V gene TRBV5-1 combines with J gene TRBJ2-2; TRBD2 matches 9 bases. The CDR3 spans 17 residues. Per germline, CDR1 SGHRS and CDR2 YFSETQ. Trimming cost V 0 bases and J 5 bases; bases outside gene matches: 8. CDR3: CASSLVVAGVSTGELFF. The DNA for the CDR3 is TGCGCCAGCAGCTTGGTTGTAGCGGGGGTTTCGACCGGGGAGCTGTTTTTT.

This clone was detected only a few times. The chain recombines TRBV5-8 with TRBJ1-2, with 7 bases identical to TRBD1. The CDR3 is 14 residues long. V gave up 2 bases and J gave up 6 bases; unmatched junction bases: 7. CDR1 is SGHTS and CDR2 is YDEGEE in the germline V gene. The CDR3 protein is CASSFNRGINGYTF. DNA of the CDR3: TGTGCCAGCAGCTTCAACAGGGGAATCAATGGCTACACCTTC.

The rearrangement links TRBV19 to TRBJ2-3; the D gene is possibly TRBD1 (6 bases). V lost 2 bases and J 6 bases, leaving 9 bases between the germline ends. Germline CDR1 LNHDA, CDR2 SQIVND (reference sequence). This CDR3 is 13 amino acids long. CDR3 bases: TGTGCCAGTAGTATAAGCCAGGGGGATACGCAGTATTTT. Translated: CASSISQGDTQYF. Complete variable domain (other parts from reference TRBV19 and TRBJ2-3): DGGITQSPKYLFRKEGQNVTLSCEQNLNHDAMYWYRQDPGQGLRLIYYSQIVNDFQKGDIAEGYSVSREKKESFPLTVTSAQKNPTAFYLCASSISQGDTQYFGPGTRLTVL.

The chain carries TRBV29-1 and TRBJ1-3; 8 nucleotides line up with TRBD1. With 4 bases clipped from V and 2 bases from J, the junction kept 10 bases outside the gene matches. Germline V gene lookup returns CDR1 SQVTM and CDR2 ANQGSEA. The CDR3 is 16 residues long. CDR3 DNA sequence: TGCAGCGTTGGTGACAGGGGAATTTGGGCTGGAAACACCATATATTTT. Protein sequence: CSVGDRGIWAGNTIYF.

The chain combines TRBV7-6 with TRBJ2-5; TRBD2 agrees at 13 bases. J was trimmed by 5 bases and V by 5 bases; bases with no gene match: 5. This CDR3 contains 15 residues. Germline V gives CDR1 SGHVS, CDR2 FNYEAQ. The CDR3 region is CASSTGTSGVETQYF. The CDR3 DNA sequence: TGTGCCAGCAGCACCGGGACTAGCGGGGTGGAGACCCAGTACTTC.

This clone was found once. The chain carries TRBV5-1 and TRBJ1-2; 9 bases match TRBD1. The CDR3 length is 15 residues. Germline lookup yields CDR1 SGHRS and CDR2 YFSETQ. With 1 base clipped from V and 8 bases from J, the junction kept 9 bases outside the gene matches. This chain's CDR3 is CASSLLRTGGFGYTF. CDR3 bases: TGCGCCAGCAGCTTGCTTCGAACAGGGGGCTTCGGCTACACCTTC.

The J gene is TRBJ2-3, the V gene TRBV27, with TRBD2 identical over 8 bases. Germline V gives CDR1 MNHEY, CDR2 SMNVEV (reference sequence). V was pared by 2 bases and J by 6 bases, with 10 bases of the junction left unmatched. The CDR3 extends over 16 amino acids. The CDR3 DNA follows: TGTGCCAGCAGTTTAGTGTACGGCGGGGGGACGGATACGCAGTATTTT. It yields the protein CASSLVYGGGTDTQYF.

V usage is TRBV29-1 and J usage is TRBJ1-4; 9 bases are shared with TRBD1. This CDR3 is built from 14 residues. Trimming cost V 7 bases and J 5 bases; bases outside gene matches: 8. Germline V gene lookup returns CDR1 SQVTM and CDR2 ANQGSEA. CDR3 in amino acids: CSAGSGTGNEKLFF. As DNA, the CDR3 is TGCAGCGCCGGTTCCGGGACAGGGAATGAAAAACTGTTTTTT. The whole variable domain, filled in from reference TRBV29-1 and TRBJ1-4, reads SAVISQKPSRDICQRGTSLTIQCQVDSQVTMMFWYRQQPGQSLTLIATANQGSEATYESGFVIDKFPISRPNLTFSTLTVSNMSPEDSSIYLCSAGSGTGNEKLFFGSGTQLSVL.

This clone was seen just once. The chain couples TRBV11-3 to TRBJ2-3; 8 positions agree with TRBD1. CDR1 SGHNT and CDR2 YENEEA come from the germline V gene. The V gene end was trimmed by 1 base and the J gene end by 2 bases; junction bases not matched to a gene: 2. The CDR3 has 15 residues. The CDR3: CASSLGTGPTDTQYF. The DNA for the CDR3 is TGTGCCAGCAGCTTAGGGACAGGGCCCACAGATACGCAGTATTTT. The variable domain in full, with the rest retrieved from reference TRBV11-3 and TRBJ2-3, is EAGVVQSPRYKIIEKKQPVAFWCNPISGHNTLYWYLQNLGQGPELLIRYENEEAVDDSQLPKDRFSAERLKGVDSTLKIQPAELGDSAVYLCASSLGTGPTDTQYFGPGTRLTVL.

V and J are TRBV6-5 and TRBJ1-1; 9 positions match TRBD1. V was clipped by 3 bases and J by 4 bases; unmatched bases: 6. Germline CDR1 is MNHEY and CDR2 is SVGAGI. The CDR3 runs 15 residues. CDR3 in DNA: TGTGCCAGCAGTTATAACAGGGGGCTTAGCACTGAAGCTTTCTTT. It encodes CASSYNRGLSTEAFF.

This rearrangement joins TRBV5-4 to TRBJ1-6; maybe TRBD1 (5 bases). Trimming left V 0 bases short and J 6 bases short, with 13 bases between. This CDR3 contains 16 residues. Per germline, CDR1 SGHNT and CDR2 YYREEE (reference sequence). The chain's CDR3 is CASSLAGGGINSPLHF. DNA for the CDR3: TGTGCCAGCAGCTTGGCGGGGGGGGGAATTAATTCACCCCTCCACTTT. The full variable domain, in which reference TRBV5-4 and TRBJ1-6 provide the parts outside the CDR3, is ETGVTQSPTHLIKTRGQQVTLRCSSQSGHNTVSWYQQALGQGPQFIFQYYREEENGRGNFPPRFSGLQFPNYSSELNVNALELDDSALYLCASSLAGGGINSPLHFGNGTRLTVT.

CDR3 bases: TGTGCCATCAGTGAGTCTGGAGGGGCCCTATTCTACGAGCAGTACTTC. Translating it yields CAISESGGALFYEQYF. The chain carries TRBV10-3 and TRBJ2-7; D may be TRBD2 (6 bases). This CDR3 is 16 amino acids long. Germline V CDR1 and CDR2: ENHRY, SYGVKD. Trimming left V 0 bases short and J 3 bases short, with 15 bases between.

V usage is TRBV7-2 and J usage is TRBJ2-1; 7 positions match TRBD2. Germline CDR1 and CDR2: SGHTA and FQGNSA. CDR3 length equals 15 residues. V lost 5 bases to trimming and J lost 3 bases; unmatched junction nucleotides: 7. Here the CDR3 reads CASSPREGIYNEQFF. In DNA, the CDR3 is TGTGCCAGCAGCCCGAGGGAGGGGATCTACAATGAGCAGTTCTTC. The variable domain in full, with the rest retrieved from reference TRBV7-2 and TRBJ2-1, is GAGVSQSPSNKVTEKGKDVELRCDPISGHTALYWYRQSLGQGLEFLIYFQGNSAPDKSGLPSDRFSAERTGGSVSTLTIQRTQQEDSAVYLCASSPREGIYNEQFFGPGTRLTVL.

CDR3 loop: CASSLATGITGELFF. DNA for the CDR3: TGCGCCAGCAGCTTGGCGACAGGGATCACCGGGGAGCTGTTTTTT. The V call is TRBV5-1, the J call TRBJ2-2; 7 nucleotides line up with TRBD1. Germline V gene data show CDR1 as SGHRS and CDR2 as YFSETQ. The CDR3 contains 15 residues. V lost 0 bases, J lost 4 bases, and 3 bases stayed unmatched.